These T cell receptor beta chains were read from a single sample in a study of early T cells in non-severe SARS-CoV-2 infection. Using its own MiXCR run on the 5' RACE reads, TCRdb lists one record per CDR3 protein. The sample lists about 50,000 distinct CDR3 sequences, about 5.2% occurring once. Sequencing used whole blood, obtained at baseline. The receptors derive from an adult who was a healthcare worker with PCR-confirmed SARS-CoV-2 infection or an uninfected control (not recorded which). The CDR3 runs from the conserved cysteine through the conserved F or W. Each record gives: V gene, clone size, D gene, J gene, CDR3 DNA, CDR3 protein. The D gene is left open where the match is weak. The size entry is marked missing in some rows and otherwise reads once, few, many or a size class.

v_gene: TRBV29-1
abundance: NA
d_gene: TRBD1
j_gene: TRBJ2-7
CDR3nt: TGCAGCGTCATCCAGGGGGTCGAGCAGTACTTC
CDR3aa: CSVIQGVEQYF

v_gene: TRBV12-3/TRBV12-4
abundance: many
d_gene: NA
j_gene: TRBJ2-5
CDR3nt: TGTGCCAGCAGTAAAAAAGAGACCCAGTACTTC
CDR3aa: CASSKKETQYF

v_gene: TRBV14
abundance: NA
d_gene: NA
j_gene: TRBJ2-1
CDR3nt: TGTGCCAGCAGCCAAGACAACTACAATGAGCAGTTCTTC
CDR3aa: CASSQDNYNEQFF

v_gene: TRBV20-1
abundance: many
d_gene: TRBD2
j_gene: TRBJ2-7
CDR3nt: TGCAGTGCTAGTCCTAGCGGGCGATACGAGCAGTACTTC
CDR3aa: CSASPSGRYEQYF

v_gene: TRBV14
abundance: NA
d_gene: TRBD1
j_gene: TRBJ2-1
CDR3nt: TGTGCCAGCAGCTGGACAGGGCATGAGCAGTTCTTC
CDR3aa: CASSWTGHEQFF

v_gene: TRBV29-1
abundance: many
d_gene: TRBD2
j_gene: TRBJ2-1
CDR3nt: TGCAGCGTTGTGGCGGGAGGAGTCGATGAGCAGTTCTTC
CDR3aa: CSVVAGGVDEQFF

v_gene: TRBV27
abundance: many
d_gene: NA
j_gene: TRBJ1-1
CDR3nt: TGTGCCAGCAGTTCAGGACTCCCGGGGTGGGCTTTCTTT
CDR3aa: CASSSGLPGWAFF

v_gene: TRBV7-9
abundance: medium-sized
d_gene: TRBD1
j_gene: TRBJ1-4
CDR3nt: TGTGCCAGCAGCGCTGGACAGGGTTTGGATGAAAAACTGTTTTTT
CDR3aa: CASSAGQGLDEKLFF

v_gene: TRBV6-5
abundance: many
d_gene: NA
j_gene: TRBJ2-6
CDR3nt: TGTGCCAGCAGTTACGCCACAGTGACTGGGGCCAACGTCCTGACTTTC
CDR3aa: CASSYATVTGANVLTF

v_gene: TRBV7-3
abundance: many
d_gene: NA
j_gene: TRBJ2-3
CDR3nt: TGTGCCAGCAGCCCCCGTAGTAGCACAGATACGCAGTATTTT
CDR3aa: CASSPRSSTDTQYF

v_gene: TRBV7-9
abundance: few
d_gene: TRBD2
j_gene: TRBJ2-7
CDR3nt: TGTGCCAGCAGCTCCCCGACTAGCGCCCACGAGCAGTACTTC
CDR3aa: CASSSPTSAHEQYF

v_gene: TRBV5-6
abundance: many
d_gene: TRBD1
j_gene: TRBJ2-1
CDR3nt: TGTGCCAGCAGCTTGTTAATGGCAGGGGGTGTAGATGAGCAGTTCTTC
CDR3aa: CASSLLMAGGVDEQFF

v_gene: TRBV6-2/TRBV6-3
abundance: many
d_gene: TRBD1
j_gene: TRBJ1-1
CDR3nt: TGTGCCAGCAGTCCTTACTCACAGGGGAGCCGCACTGAAGCTTTCTTT
CDR3aa: CASSPYSQGSRTEAFF

v_gene: TRBV2
abundance: NA
d_gene: TRBD1
j_gene: TRBJ1-5
CDR3nt: TGTGCCAGCAGTTCCGACAGGGGATATCAGCCCCAGCATTTT
CDR3aa: CASSSDRGYQPQHF

v_gene: TRBV5-1
abundance: many
d_gene: TRBD1
j_gene: TRBJ2-1
CDR3nt: TGCGCCAGCAGCCGTTCGGACAGGGGCCTCTACAATGAGCAGTTCTTC
CDR3aa: CASSRSDRGLYNEQFF

v_gene: TRBV27
abundance: NA
d_gene: NA
j_gene: TRBJ2-3
CDR3nt: TGTGCCAGCAGTTTGGGGGGAGTTATCGCAGATACGCAGTATTTT
CDR3aa: CASSLGGVIADTQYF

v_gene: TRBV3-2
abundance: many
d_gene: NA
j_gene: TRBJ1-2
CDR3nt: TGTGCCAGCAGCCAAGAGGGGGCCCTCTACACCTCTAACTATGGCTACACCTTC
CDR3aa: CASSQEGALYTSNYGYTF

v_gene: TRBV4-2
abundance: many
d_gene: TRBD2
j_gene: TRBJ2-2
CDR3nt: TGTGCCAGCAGCCAACGTGGTAGCGGGATGAACGCCGGGGAGCTGTTTTTT
CDR3aa: CASSQRGSGMNAGELFF

v_gene: TRBV7-3
abundance: NA
d_gene: NA
j_gene: TRBJ2-6
CDR3nt: TGTGCCAGCAGCTCAGACCCTGGGGCCAACGTCCTGACTTTC
CDR3aa: CASSSDPGANVLTF

v_gene: TRBV6-6
abundance: few
d_gene: NA
j_gene: TRBJ1-2
CDR3nt: TGTGCCAGCAGTTACCTTGACTATGGCTACACCTTC
CDR3aa: CASSYLDYGYTF

v_gene: TRBV10-3
abundance: many
d_gene: NA
j_gene: TRBJ2-7
CDR3nt: TGTGCCATCAGTGAGACTAGCCCGGCCTACGAGCAGTACTTC
CDR3aa: CAISETSPAYEQYF

v_gene: TRBV20-1
abundance: many
d_gene: NA
j_gene: TRBJ2-3
CDR3nt: TGCAGTGCTGGGGGAGATCCAGATACGCAGTATTTT
CDR3aa: CSAGGDPDTQYF

v_gene: TRBV11-3
abundance: many
d_gene: TRBD1
j_gene: TRBJ1-5
CDR3nt: TGTGCCAGCAGCCCATGGGAGTTGGGACAGCTAAATCAGCCCCAGCATTTT
CDR3aa: CASSPWELGQLNQPQHF

v_gene: TRBV7-3
abundance: NA
d_gene: NA
j_gene: TRBJ2-3
CDR3nt: TGTGCCAGCAGCTTAACCAGGGGGGCCGCAGATACGCAGTATTTT
CDR3aa: CASSLTRGAADTQYF

v_gene: TRBV20-1
abundance: many
d_gene: NA
j_gene: TRBJ2-2
CDR3nt: TGCAGTGCTCCTAGGCCGGGAGCCGGGGAGCTGTTTTTT
CDR3aa: CSAPRPGAGELFF

v_gene: TRBV10-3
abundance: NA
d_gene: TRBD1
j_gene: TRBJ1-6
CDR3nt: TGTGCCATCAGTCTCGACAGGGTACCCCTCCACTTT
CDR3aa: CAISLDRVPLHF

v_gene: TRBV6-2/TRBV6-3
abundance: many
d_gene: TRBD1
j_gene: TRBJ2-3
CDR3nt: TGTGCCAGCAGACCCGGACAGGGGGAAACAGATACGCAGTATTTT
CDR3aa: CASRPGQGETDTQYF

v_gene: TRBV11-3
abundance: many
d_gene: NA
j_gene: TRBJ2-1
CDR3nt: TGTGCCAGCAGCTTAGGCGGATCCGAGGACTACAATGAGCAGTTCTTC
CDR3aa: CASSLGGSEDYNEQFF

v_gene: TRBV28
abundance: many
d_gene: TRBD2
j_gene: TRBJ2-3
CDR3nt: TGTGCCAGCAGTGAGGGACTAGCGGGAGCAGATACGCAGTATTTT
CDR3aa: CASSEGLAGADTQYF

v_gene: TRBV27
abundance: many
d_gene: NA
j_gene: TRBJ2-5
CDR3nt: TGTGCCAGCAGTTCTTTAGGTTACGAGACCCAGTACTTC
CDR3aa: CASSSLGYETQYF

v_gene: TRBV28
abundance: many
d_gene: NA
j_gene: TRBJ2-1
CDR3nt: TGTGCCAGCAGTTGGGTCCCGGGGGCGGTTACCTACAATGAGCAGTTCTTC
CDR3aa: CASSWVPGAVTYNEQFF

v_gene: TRBV4-1
abundance: many
d_gene: NA
j_gene: TRBJ1-2
CDR3nt: TGCGCCAGCAGCCAAGTTCTTGGACCGGAGAACTATGGCTACACCTTC
CDR3aa: CASSQVLGPENYGYTF

v_gene: TRBV4-1
abundance: NA
d_gene: NA
j_gene: TRBJ2-1
CDR3nt: TGCGCCAGCAGCCAAGATCGTCGCGAGCAGTTCTTC
CDR3aa: CASSQDRREQFF

v_gene: TRBV28
abundance: many
d_gene: NA
j_gene: TRBJ2-5
CDR3nt: TGTGCCAGCATCGAGACCGGCACCCCCGGGACCCAGTACTTC
CDR3aa: CASIETGTPGTQYF

v_gene: TRBV10-3
abundance: few
d_gene: NA
j_gene: TRBJ1-6
CDR3nt: TGTGCCATCAGGGTGCAGGATCCCTATAATTCACCCCTCCACTTT
CDR3aa: CAIRVQDPYNSPLHF

v_gene: TRBV5-4
abundance: few
d_gene: NA
j_gene: TRBJ2-3
CDR3nt: TGTGCCAGCAGCGACCCTTCCTCCACAGATACGCAGTATTTT
CDR3aa: CASSDPSSTDTQYF

v_gene: TRBV3-1
abundance: few
d_gene: NA
j_gene: TRBJ2-3
CDR3nt: TGTGCCAGCAGCCAAGACGGGGGACCCTTAGATACGCAGTATTTT
CDR3aa: CASSQDGGPLDTQYF

v_gene: TRBV18
abundance: NA
d_gene: NA
j_gene: TRBJ2-1
CDR3nt: TGTGCCAGCTCACAGGGAGAGCGGCAGTTCTTC
CDR3aa: CASSQGERQFF

v_gene: TRBV28
abundance: many
d_gene: NA
j_gene: TRBJ1-5
CDR3nt: TGTGCCAGCATCGCAGGAGGCAGGGACAATCAGCCCCAGCATTTT
CDR3aa: CASIAGGRDNQPQHF

v_gene: TRBV28
abundance: few
d_gene: TRBD1
j_gene: TRBJ1-2
CDR3nt: TGTGCCAGCAGTTTATATAAGGGGGCGGTAAACTATGGCTACACCTTC
CDR3aa: CASSLYKGAVNYGYTF

v_gene: TRBV4-1
abundance: few
d_gene: TRBD1
j_gene: TRBJ1-6
CDR3nt: TGCGCCAGCAGCCCACCGGGACAGGGGAATTCACCCCTCCACTTT
CDR3aa: CASSPPGQGNSPLHF